The subject of this entry is one TCR beta chain. V was shortened by 3 bases and J by 1 base, with 12 bases between the two germline ends. Looked up from germline, CDR1 is KGHDR and CDR2 is SFDVKD. CDR3 length: 16 amino acids. The participants were between roughly 18 and 90 years old and came from about two dozen US areas. Grouping used clinical history reported by participants in a survey and questionnaire. Each recovered donor of Cohort 3 presented with two negative PCRs, clearance, or symptom resolution. The sample belongs to a study of blood T cell repertoires in COVID-19. In the authors' methods: Nucleated cell number was recorded as an estimate derived from reference gene primer amplification. Measured with immunoSEQ multiplex PCR; TCRdb has only the in-frame clones, and not every one. V and J calls and clone size are copied from that table; D and trimming were computed from the DNA. The table includes approximately 260,000 clones, nearly 90% detected once.

The sample was PBMCs or T cells enriched from blood (not recorded which). The chain couples TRBV24-1 to TRBJ2-4, with unresolved D. The receptor comes from a woman aged 60 to 75 who had recovered from COVID-19. CDR3 region: CATSDPSVGAKNIQYF. The CDR3 DNA reads TGTGCCACCAGTGATCCTTCCGTCGGGGCCAAAAACATTCAGTACTTC.